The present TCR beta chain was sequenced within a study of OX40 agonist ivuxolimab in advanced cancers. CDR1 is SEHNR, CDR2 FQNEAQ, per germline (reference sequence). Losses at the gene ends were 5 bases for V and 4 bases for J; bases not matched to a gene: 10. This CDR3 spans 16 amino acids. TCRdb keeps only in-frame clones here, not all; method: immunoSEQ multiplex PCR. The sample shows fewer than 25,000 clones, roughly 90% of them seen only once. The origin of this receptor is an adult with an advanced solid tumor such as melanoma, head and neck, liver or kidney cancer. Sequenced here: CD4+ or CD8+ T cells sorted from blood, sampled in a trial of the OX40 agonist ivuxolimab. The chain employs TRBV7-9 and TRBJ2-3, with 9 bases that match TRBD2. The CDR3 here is CASSPDSGLASDTQYF. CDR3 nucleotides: TGTGCCAGCAGCCCAGACTCGGGACTAGCATCAGATACGCAGTATTTT.